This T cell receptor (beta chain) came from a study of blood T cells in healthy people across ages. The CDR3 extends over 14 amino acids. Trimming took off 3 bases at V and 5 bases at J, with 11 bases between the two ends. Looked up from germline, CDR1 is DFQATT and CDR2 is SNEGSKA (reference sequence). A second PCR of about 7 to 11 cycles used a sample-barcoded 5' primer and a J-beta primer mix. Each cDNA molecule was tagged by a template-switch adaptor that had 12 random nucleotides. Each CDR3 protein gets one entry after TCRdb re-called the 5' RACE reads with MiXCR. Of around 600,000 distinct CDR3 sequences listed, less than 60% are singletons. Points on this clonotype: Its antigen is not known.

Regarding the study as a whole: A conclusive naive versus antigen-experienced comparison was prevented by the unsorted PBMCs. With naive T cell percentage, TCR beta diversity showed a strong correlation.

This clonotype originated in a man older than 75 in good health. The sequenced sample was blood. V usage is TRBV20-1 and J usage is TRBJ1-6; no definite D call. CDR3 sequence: CSASLGPNNSPLHF. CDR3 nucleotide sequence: TGCAGTGCTAGTCTAGGACCCAATAATTCACCCCTCCACTTT.